Listed here are 7 T cell receptor beta chains from one sample, sequenced in a study of T cell clones after liver transplantation. Clones were read by immunoSEQ multiplex PCR, and TCRdb kept only the in-frame ones, dropping some. The table has fewer than 25,000 clones, around nine tenths seen once; the top ten hold over 10%. Sequencing was performed on CD8+ T cells from blood, taken before liver transplant. The source is a human donor who received a liver transplant.

V usage is TRBV19 and J usage is TRBJ2-7, with D possibly being TRBD1 (6 bases). The CDR3 spans 13 residues. The germline V gene has CDR1 LNHDA and CDR2 SQIVND (reference sequence). V lost 6 bases to trimming and J lost 1 base, with 10 bases between them. The CDR3 reads CASRNRESYEQYF. The CDR3, as DNA: TGTGCCAGTAGAAACAGGGAATCCTACGAGCAGTACTTC.

The gene calls are TRBV5-1 and TRBJ2-1, with D unclear. Trimming removed 4 bases from V and 7 bases from J, with 6 bases in between. The CDR3 runs 11 residues. Germline V CDR1 and CDR2: SGHRS, YFSETQ. The CDR3 region has the DNA TGCGCCAGCAGCCACTATAATGAGCAGTTCTTC. Translated, it gives CASSHYNEQFF.

V and J are TRBV27 and TRBJ1-1; D is possibly TRBD1 (6 bases). This CDR3 is built from 12 residues. The germline CDR1 and CDR2 sequences are MNHEY and SMNVEV (reference sequence). Trimming took 5 bases from V and 4 from J, leaving 8 bases between them. The CDR3 DNA reads as TGTGCCAGCAGTACAGGGAGCACTGAAGCTTTCTTT. It codes for CASSTGSTEAFF.

The V call is TRBV2, the J call TRBJ2-1; D is undetermined. Per germline, CDR1 SNHLY and CDR2 FYNNEI. This CDR3 region has 10 residues. Trimming cost V 6 bases and J 4 bases, with 1 base left between them. The DNA of the CDR3 is TGTGCCAGCAGATACAATGAGCAGTTCTTC. This codes for CASRYNEQFF.

This clone appeared once. The V and J genes are TRBV7-2 and TRBJ2-1; perhaps TRBD2 as D (6 bases). Germline V gene sequence: CDR1 SGHTA, CDR2 FQGNSA. V dropped 5 bases and J dropped 4 bases, with 15 bases sitting between them. This CDR3 has 15 residues. The CDR3 coding sequence is TGTGCCAGCAGCCCCTACCGGGACTCTTACAATGAGCAGTTCTTC. Its translation is CASSPYRDSYNEQFF.

This chain uses TRBV28 with TRBJ2-3; D uncertain. This CDR3 region has 15 residues. Germline V gives CDR1 MDHEN, CDR2 SYDVKM. The germline V and J ends were trimmed by 3 bases and 4 bases, with 14 bases remaining between them. The CDR3 DNA reads TGTGCCAGCAGTTTTTACAGTCGGATGTCAGATACGCAGTATTTT. This encodes CASSFYSRMSDTQYF.

The J gene is TRBJ1-1, the V gene TRBV27; D gene ambiguous. This CDR3 comprises 16 residues. V lost 0 bases, J lost 0 bases, and 11 bases lay in between. Germline CDR1 MNHEY, CDR2 SMNVEV (reference sequence). The CDR3 region has the DNA TGTGCCAGCAGTTTATCAGGATTCGGGATGAACACTGAAGCTTTCTTT. Protein product: CASSLSGFGMNTEAFF.